The 3 T cell receptor beta chains below come from one sample, sequenced in a study of T cell responses to AZD1222 COVID-19 vaccine. Generated by immunoSEQ multiplex PCR, the TCRdb table keeps only in-frame clones and is missing some. The sample shows about 150,000 clones, approximately 90% of them seen only once. The starting material was peripheral blood, obtained on day 0 of AZD1222 vaccination. The receptors here all came from an adult in good health.

The chain joins TRBV24-1 to TRBJ1-1, with 7 bases identical to TRBD1. Germline-derived CDR1 and CDR2 are KGHDR and SFDVKD. The CDR3 sequence is 13 residues long. The ends lost 7 bases at V and 7 bases at J; junction bases unmatched: 8. CDR3 amino acids: CATRATGAGEAFF. CDR3 nucleotide sequence: TGTGCCACCAGGGCTACAGGGGCTGGTGAAGCTTTCTTT.

The V and J genes are TRBV5-1 and TRBJ2-5, with D possibly matching TRBD1 (5 bases). Germline-derived CDR1 and CDR2 are SGHRS and YFSETQ. Deletions cut 4 bases from V and 2 bases from J, with 21 bases between. There are 17 residues in the CDR3. CDR3 coding DNA: TGCGCCAGCAGCCTGTCTCGCCTGATTGGGGCTCAAGAGACCCAGTACTTC. This encodes CASSLSRLIGAQETQYF.

This chain links TRBV30 with TRBJ1-1; the D gene is possibly TRBD1 (5 bases). The CDR3 totals 13 residues. V was clipped by 0 bases and J by 6 bases, with 11 bases between them. The germline V gene encodes CDR1 GTSNPN and CDR2 SVGIG (reference sequence). DNA for the CDR3: TGTGCCTGGAGTGTACGGGGCCCGTCTGAAGCTTTCTTT. This translates into CAWSVRGPSEAFF.